This is a list of T cell receptor beta chains from one sample in a study of blood T cell repertoires in COVID-19. Sequenced by immunoSEQ multiplex PCR; TCRdb stores in-frame clones only, minus some. The sample carries hundreds of thousands of clones, 85% to 90% recorded once. Sequenced input: PBMCs or T cells enriched from blood (not recorded which). The source is a woman in her sixties in a cohort exposed to, infected with or recovered from COVID-19 (not recorded which). CDR3s include the opening cysteine and the closing phenylalanine or tryptophan. D genes are given only for firm matches. Some rows mark clone size as missing; the rest say once, few, many or name a class of expanded clone.

TRBV4-1	-	TRBJ2-2	-	CASSQSRTATGELFF	TGCGCCAGCAGCCAGTCCCGGACAGCCACCGGGGAGCTGTTTTTT
TRBV11-2	-	TRBJ2-7	TRBD2	CASSLWGSGSHEQYF	TGTGCCAGCAGCTTATGGGGTAGCGGGAGCCACGAGCAGTACTTC
TRBV9	-	TRBJ2-1	TRBD2	CASSVVETSGSNEQFF	TGTGCCAGCAGCGTAGTAGAGACTAGCGGGTCCAATGAGCAGTTCTTC
TRBV27	-	TRBJ1-2	TRBD1	CASSLAQDRVYGYTF	TGTGCCAGCAGTTTAGCCCAGGACAGGGTCTATGGCTACACCTTC
TRBV1	-	TRBJ1-2	-	CTSSQDPDRGNHGYTF	TGCACCAGCAGCCAAGACCCGGACAGGGGGAACCATGGCTACACCTTC
TRBV3-1/TRBV3-2	-	TRBJ1-1	-	CASSQRSQAPEAFF	TGTGCCAGCAGCCAAAGGTCGCAGGCACCGGAAGCTTTCTTT
TRBV12-3/TRBV12-4	-	TRBJ1-1	-	CASRFGKYTEAFF	TGTGCCAGCAGATTCGGGAAGTACACTGAAGCTTTCTTT
TRBV11-2	-	TRBJ2-3	TRBD2	CASSPQVLREGRDTQYF	TGTGCCAGCAGCCCCCAGGTCTTGCGGGAGGGCCGGGATACGCAGTATTTT
TRBV2	-	TRBJ2-2	TRBD2	CASSERLAVSGELFF	TGTGCCAGCAGTGAGAGACTAGCTGTATCCGGGGAGCTGTTTTTT
TRBV12-5	-	TRBJ1-5	-	CASARDHQPQHF	TGTGCTAGTGCCAGGGATCATCAGCCCCAGCATTTT
TRBV21-1	-	TRBJ1-2	-	CASNPDRYNYGYTF	TGTGCCAGCAATCCGGACAGGTATAACTATGGCTACACCTTC
TRBV12-5	-	TRBJ2-6	-	CASGLESGYSGANVLTF	TGTGCTAGTGGTTTGGAGTCAGGGTACTCTGGGGCCAACGTCCTGACTTTC
TRBV5-4	-	TRBJ1-1	-	CASSLQMNTEAFF	TGTGCCAGCAGCTTACAGATGAACACTGAAGCTTTCTTT
TRBV19	-	TRBJ2-2	TRBD2	CASSILLAGRDGELFF	TGTGCCAGTAGTATTCTTCTAGCGGGAAGGGACGGGGAGCTGTTTTTT
TRBV5-1	-	TRBJ2-7	-	CASSLSVEGYEQYF	TGCGCCAGCAGCTTGTCGGTTGAGGGATACGAGCAGTACTTC
TRBV6-5	once	TRBJ1-1	-	CAVRVDFTNTEAFF	TGTGCCGTCAGGGTCGACTTTACGAACACTGAAGCTTTCTTT
TRBV7-9	-	TRBJ1-1	-	CASSHGQMNTEAFF	TGTGCCAGCAGCCATGGACAGATGAACACTGAAGCTTTCTTT
TRBV2	-	TRBJ2-7	TRBD1	CASRPRQGAYEQYF	TGTGCCAGCAGGCCGAGACAGGGAGCCTACGAGCAGTACTTC